These T cell receptor beta chains were read from a single sample in a study of blood T cell repertoires in COVID-19. Clones were read by immunoSEQ multiplex PCR, and TCRdb kept only the in-frame ones, dropping some. Among 200,000 to 300,000 clones listed, about 90% were seen once. The sample comprised peripheral blood. These TCRs come from a woman in her fifties or sixties with acute or convalescent COVID-19. Both conserved end residues are part of each CDR3. The D gene is left open where the match is weak. Expanded clones get a size class; other rows say once, few or many, or leave the size out.

abundance: few
v_gene: TRBV9
d_gene: TRBD1
len: 14
j_gene: TRBJ2-3
CDR3nt: TGTGCCAGCAGCGCGGGACAGTCCACAGATACGCAGTATTTT
CDR3aa: CASSAGQSTDTQYF

abundance: -
v_gene: TRBV4-1
d_gene: -
len: 13
j_gene: TRBJ1-1
CDR3nt: TGCGCCAGCAGCCTCACGGACACAACTGAAGCTTTCTTT
CDR3aa: CASSLTDTTEAFF

abundance: -
v_gene: TRBV4-1
d_gene: -
len: 16
j_gene: TRBJ1-6
CDR3nt: TGCGCCAGCAGCCAAGATTCGGGAGCGTATAATTCACCCCTCCACTTT
CDR3aa: CASSQDSGAYNSPLHF

abundance: -
v_gene: TRBV7-2
d_gene: -
len: 15
j_gene: TRBJ2-7
CDR3nt: TGTGCCAGCAGCTTATACGCGGGCGACTCCTACGAGCAGTACTTC
CDR3aa: CASSLYAGDSYEQYF

abundance: -
v_gene: TRBV11-2
d_gene: -
len: 13
j_gene: TRBJ1-5
CDR3nt: TGTGCCAGCAGCCCCATTAGCAATCAGCCCCAGCATTTT
CDR3aa: CASSPISNQPQHF

abundance: -
v_gene: TRBV9
d_gene: TRBD2
len: 15
j_gene: TRBJ2-2
CDR3nt: TGTGCCAGCAGCGGACTAGCGGGAGGGCAGGGGGAGCTGTTTTTT
CDR3aa: CASSGLAGGQGELFF

abundance: -
v_gene: TRBV5-1
d_gene: TRBD1
len: 15
j_gene: TRBJ2-1
CDR3nt: TGCGCCAGCAGCTTGGGGGGACAGGGTCACAATGAGCAGTTCTTC
CDR3aa: CASSLGGQGHNEQFF

abundance: -
v_gene: TRBV15
d_gene: TRBD1
len: 16
j_gene: TRBJ1-2
CDR3nt: TGTGCCACCAGCAGAGACGGACAGGTTGGGTTCTATGGCTACACCTTC
CDR3aa: CATSRDGQVGFYGYTF

abundance: -
v_gene: TRBV7-8
d_gene: -
len: 18
j_gene: TRBJ1-2
CDR3nt: TGTGCCAGCAGCTTAGTGAGAGGGGGTAGGGGTGGGGACTATGGCTACACCTTC
CDR3aa: CASSLVRGGRGGDYGYTF

abundance: -
v_gene: TRBV7-8
d_gene: TRBD2
len: 14
j_gene: TRBJ2-3
CDR3nt: TGTGCCACCCGAGGCGGGAGGAGCCCAGATACGCAGTATTTT
CDR3aa: CATRGGRSPDTQYF

abundance: -
v_gene: TRBV9
d_gene: -
len: 14
j_gene: TRBJ2-1
CDR3nt: TGTGCCAGCGGTGGTCTAGTATCCCACAATGAGCAGTTCTTC
CDR3aa: CASGGLVSHNEQFF

abundance: few
v_gene: TRBV28
d_gene: -
len: 14
j_gene: TRBJ1-1
CDR3nt: TGTGCCAGCAGCCGTATACAGGTCTGGGCTGAAGCTTTCTTT
CDR3aa: CASSRIQVWAEAFF

abundance: few
v_gene: TRBV18
d_gene: -
len: 16
j_gene: TRBJ1-5
CDR3nt: TGTGCCAGCTCACCACGTTCAGGCGTTAGCAATCAGCCCCAGCATTTT
CDR3aa: CASSPRSGVSNQPQHF

abundance: few
v_gene: TRBV14
d_gene: -
len: 12
j_gene: TRBJ1-2
CDR3nt: TGTGCCAGCAGCCCAACGTTTAGGGGCCTTGCCTTC
CDR3aa: CASSPTFRGLAF

abundance: -
v_gene: TRBV19
d_gene: -
len: 15
j_gene: TRBJ1-4
CDR3nt: TGTGCCAGTAGTATTTACAGCTCAACTAATGAAAAACTGTTTTTT
CDR3aa: CASSIYSSTNEKLFF

abundance: -
v_gene: TRBV28
d_gene: TRBD1
len: 15
j_gene: TRBJ2-7
CDR3nt: TGTGCCAGCAGTCCGCCGGGACAGGGATCAGGAGAGCAGTACTTC
CDR3aa: CASSPPGQGSGEQYF

abundance: -
v_gene: TRBV6-5
d_gene: -
len: 12
j_gene: TRBJ1-1
CDR3nt: TGTGCCAGCACCCCGCGGCCGACTGAAGCTTTCTTT
CDR3aa: CASTPRPTEAFF

abundance: -
v_gene: TRBV18
d_gene: TRBD1
len: 17
j_gene: TRBJ1-1
CDR3nt: TGTGCCAGCTCACCCCGGGACAGGGATTTTAGGAACACTGAAGCTTTCTTT
CDR3aa: CASSPRDRDFRNTEAFF

abundance: once
v_gene: TRBV10-1
d_gene: TRBD1
len: 15
j_gene: TRBJ1-3
CDR3nt: TGCGCCAGCAGCGTCCGGACAGGTTTAGAAAACACCATATATTTT
CDR3aa: CASSVRTGLENTIYF

abundance: -
v_gene: TRBV3-1/TRBV3-2
d_gene: TRBD2
len: 17
j_gene: TRBJ2-7
CDR3nt: TGTGCCAGCAGCCATAGGGCGGGAGGGGATCGGTCCGACGAGCAGTACTTC
CDR3aa: CASSHRAGGDRSDEQYF

abundance: few
v_gene: TRBV6-4
d_gene: -
len: 16
j_gene: TRBJ1-1
CDR3nt: TGTGCCAGCAGTGTTATCTCTCCGACCGCGGGTACTGAAGCTTTCTTT
CDR3aa: CASSVISPTAGTEAFF

abundance: -
v_gene: TRBV27
d_gene: TRBD2
len: 13
j_gene: TRBJ2-5
CDR3nt: TGTGCCAACCTAGCGGGAGGGCAAGAGACCCAGTACTTC
CDR3aa: CANLAGGQETQYF

abundance: -
v_gene: TRBV4-3
d_gene: TRBD2
len: 15
j_gene: TRBJ2-7
CDR3nt: TGCGCCAGCAGCCAAGAATTGGGGCTAGCGGGCGAGCAGTACTTC
CDR3aa: CASSQELGLAGEQYF

abundance: -
v_gene: TRBV25-1
d_gene: -
len: 18
j_gene: TRBJ2-1
CDR3nt: TGTGCCAGCAGTGAATCGTTGGTAGGCTCAGGGCGGTTGAATGAGCAGTTCTTC
CDR3aa: CASSESLVGSGRLNEQFF

abundance: many
v_gene: TRBV24-1
d_gene: -
len: 14
j_gene: TRBJ2-7
CDR3nt: TGTGCCACCAGTGACCCGGAGACTAACTACGAGCAGTACTTC
CDR3aa: CATSDPETNYEQYF

abundance: -
v_gene: TRBV28
d_gene: -
len: 14
j_gene: TRBJ1-1
CDR3nt: TGTGCCAGCACTGTGGGACAAATGAACACTGAAGCTTTCTTT
CDR3aa: CASTVGQMNTEAFF

abundance: -
v_gene: TRBV29-1
d_gene: -
len: 12
j_gene: TRBJ1-2
CDR3nt: TGCAGCGCTGGTCAGGAAAACTATGGCTACACCTTC
CDR3aa: CSAGQENYGYTF

abundance: once
v_gene: TRBV7-9
d_gene: TRBD2
len: 15
j_gene: TRBJ2-2
CDR3nt: TGTGCCAGCAGCCCCGGACTAGCGAGCACCGGGGAGCTGTTTTTT
CDR3aa: CASSPGLASTGELFF

abundance: -
v_gene: TRBV30
d_gene: TRBD2
len: 14
j_gene: TRBJ2-1
CDR3nt: TGTGCCTCATCCTTGGGACTAGCGGGAGTTGAGCAGTTCTTC
CDR3aa: CASSLGLAGVEQFF